The rows below give T cell receptor beta chains drawn from one sample of a study of CD8 T cells in Susac syndrome. Each CDR3 protein gets one entry after TCRdb re-called the immunoSEQ multiplex PCR reads with MiXCR. The top ten hold 0.15% of the sample, which has a few hundred thousand distinct CDR3 sequences, around 93% seen once. Material: CD4+ T cells from PBMCs. The origin of the receptors is a human donor with Susac syndrome. The CDR3 runs from the conserved cysteine through the conserved F or W. D genes are given only for firm matches. Not every row has a clone size; where given, it reads once, few, many or a size class.

clone_size	j_call	v_call	d_call	cdr3_aa	cdr3_nt
NA	TRBJ2-5	TRBV9	TRBD1	CASSDGDRGLETQYF	TGTGCCAGCAGCGACGGGGACAGGGGGCTTGAGACCCAGTACTTC
NA	TRBJ2-7	TRBV20-1	TRBD1	CSARSLGQGGSYEQYF	TGCAGTGCTAGAAGCCTAGGACAGGGGGGCTCCTACGAGCAGTACTTC
NA	TRBJ1-2	TRBV7-2	TRBD1	CASSLAWTGTYGYTF	TGTGCCAGCAGCTTAGCGTGGACAGGGACTTATGGCTACACCTTC
NA	TRBJ1-6	TRBV2	TRBD1	CASVGQGGDPYNSPLHF	TGTGCCAGCGTGGGACAGGGTGGGGACCCCTATAATTCACCCCTCCACTTT
NA	TRBJ1-2	TRBV6-2/TRBV6-3	NA	CASSFMGGYTF	TGTGCCAGCAGTTTCATGGGTGGCTACACCTTC
NA	TRBJ2-2	TRBV5-4	NA	CASSSQGLWELFF	TGTGCCAGCAGCTCCCAGGGTTTGTGGGAGCTGTTTTTT
NA	TRBJ1-1	TRBV7-9	NA	CASSPEGTNTEAFF	TGTGCCAGCAGCCCCGAGGGAACGAACACTGAAGCTTTCTTT
NA	TRBJ2-2	TRBV29-1	TRBD1	CSVDRTGATGELFF	TGCAGCGTGGATCGGACAGGGGCCACCGGGGAGCTGTTTTTT
NA	TRBJ1-5	TRBV6-2/TRBV6-3	NA	CASPNTRDNSNQPQHF	TGTGCCAGCCCAAATACTCGGGACAATTCGAATCAGCCCCAGCATTTT
NA	TRBJ2-7	TRBV11-3	TRBD1	CASSFGTGAREQYF	TGTGCCAGCAGCTTCGGGACAGGGGCGCGCGAGCAGTACTTC
NA	TRBJ1-4	TRBV11-2	NA	CASSSLPSTTNEKLFF	TGTGCCAGCAGCTCCCTTCCTTCTACAACTAATGAAAAACTGTTTTTT
NA	TRBJ1-5	TRBV6-6	TRBD1	CASRLRDRENQPQHF	TGTGCCAGCAGACTTCGGGACAGGGAAAATCAGCCCCAGCATTTT
once	TRBJ2-7	TRBV12-3/TRBV12-4	NA	CASSPRDGRSYEQYF	TGTGCCAGCAGCCCCCGGGACGGCAGATCCTACGAGCAGTACTTC
NA	TRBJ2-3	TRBV7-2	NA	CASSPGRASRTDTQYF	TGTGCCAGCAGCCCGGGACGGGCGAGTCGCACAGATACGCAGTATTTT
NA	TRBJ1-6	TRBV27	NA	CATSGESPLHF	TGTGCCACATCAGGGGAGTCACCCCTCCACTTT
NA	TRBJ1-1	TRBV12-3/TRBV12-4	TRBD1	CASSLAGTPPRTGGSKAFF	TGTGCCAGCAGTTTAGCGGGGACCCCACCTAGGACAGGCGGATCTAAAGCTTTCTTT
NA	TRBJ2-1	TRBV7-3	NA	CASSPGTAEGNEQFF	TGTGCCAGCAGCCCGGGGACGGCAGAGGGCAATGAGCAGTTCTTC
NA	TRBJ2-6	TRBV5-1	NA	CASSQPSGANVLTF	TGCGCCAGCAGCCAGCCTTCTGGGGCCAACGTCCTGACTTTC
NA	TRBJ2-1	TRBV18	NA	CASSPQGGMTYNEQFF	TGTGCCAGCTCACCACAAGGGGGGATGACCTACAATGAGCAGTTCTTC
NA	TRBJ1-2	TRBV4-1	NA	CASSRGVQDYGYTF	TGCGCCAGCAGCCGTGGAGTTCAGGACTATGGCTACACCTTC
NA	TRBJ2-1	TRBV12-5	NA	CASAARGTWLNEQFF	TGTGCTAGTGCTGCCAGAGGGACGTGGTTGAATGAGCAGTTCTTC
NA	TRBJ2-7	TRBV30	NA	CAWSGGRGNYEQYF	TGTGCCTGGAGTGGAGGACGGGGGAACTACGAGCAGTACTTC
NA	TRBJ2-5	TRBV20-1	NA	CSARRSQETQYF	TGCAGTGCTAGAAGGTCCCAAGAGACCCAGTACTTC
NA	TRBJ2-3	TRBV11-2	NA	CASSFRGAPTDTQYF	TGTGCCAGCAGCTTCAGGGGAGCTCCCACAGATACGCAGTATTTT
NA	TRBJ2-5	TRBV19	TRBD1	CASNGERTGDFETQYF	TGTGCCAGTAATGGGGAACGGACAGGGGATTTCGAGACCCAGTACTTC
NA	TRBJ2-1	TRBV5-6	TRBD1	CASRFRGTGGGDEQFF	TGTGCCAGCAGGTTCCGGGGGACAGGGGGTGGCGATGAGCAGTTCTTC
NA	TRBJ1-6	TRBV7-2	TRBD1	CASSFDRGSGRSPLHF	TGTGCCAGCAGCTTTGACAGGGGGTCCGGTCGGTCACCCCTCCACTTT
NA	TRBJ2-1	TRBV29-1	NA	CSVGAYNEQFF	TGCAGCGTTGGGGCCTACAATGAGCAGTTCTTC
NA	TRBJ1-1	TRBV19	NA	CASTSRMNTEAFF	TGTGCCAGTACAAGCAGAATGAACACTGAAGCTTTCTTT
NA	TRBJ1-5	TRBV12-3/TRBV12-4	NA	CASRKEDQPQHF	TGTGCCAGCCGGAAGGAGGATCAGCCCCAGCATTTT
NA	TRBJ2-2	TRBV6-1	NA	CASSGYNTGELFF	TGTGCCAGCAGTGGCTATAACACCGGGGAGCTGTTTTTT
NA	TRBJ1-5	TRBV20-1	TRBD1	CSALDRGLKPQHF	TGCAGTGCCCTGGACAGGGGGTTAAAGCCCCAGCATTTT
once	TRBJ1-1	TRBV5-4	NA	CASTTPGRNTEAFF	TGTGCCAGCACCACTCCAGGGAGGAACACTGAAGCTTTCTTT
NA	TRBJ1-5	TRBV6-2/TRBV6-3	NA	CASTTGINQPQHF	TGTGCCAGCACCACAGGGATCAATCAGCCCCAGCATTTT
NA	TRBJ2-7	TRBV28	NA	CASSFGLRSSYEQYF	TGTGCCAGCAGTTTCGGACTGAGGAGCTCCTACGAGCAGTACTTC
NA	TRBJ2-5	TRBV29-1	NA	CSVELAAGTQYF	TGCAGCGTTGAACTGGCAGCTGGGACCCAGTACTTC
NA	TRBJ1-6	TRBV11-3	NA	CASSLGPDSPLHF	TGTGCCAGCAGCTTAGGTCCCGATTCACCCCTCCACTTT
NA	TRBJ2-5	TRBV29-1	NA	CSGGRGQETQYF	TGCAGCGGGGGTAGGGGCCAAGAGACCCAGTACTTC
NA	TRBJ1-2	TRBV5-1	NA	CASSADYPGYTF	TGCGCCAGCAGCGCTGACTATCCTGGCTACACCTTC
NA	TRBJ2-3	TRBV29-1	TRBD2	CSASGGAADTQYF	TGCAGCGCTAGCGGGGGGGCAGCAGATACGCAGTATTTT
NA	TRBJ2-5	TRBV30	NA	CALARLGQETQYF	TGTGCCTTGGCACGACTAGGCCAAGAGACCCAGTACTTC
NA	TRBJ2-5	TRBV28	NA	CASSIGKETQYF	TGTGCCAGCAGTATTGGGAAAGAGACCCAGTACTTC
NA	TRBJ1-1	TRBV27	NA	CASSSHITRGNTEAFF	TGTGCCAGCAGTTCCCATATCACCAGGGGGAACACTGAAGCTTTCTTT
once	TRBJ1-4	TRBV15	NA	CATSRDLGTVPPKLFF	TGTGCCACCAGCAGAGATCTTGGGACCGTCCCCCCGAAACTGTTTTTT
NA	TRBJ1-2	TRBV7-8	NA	CASSWPGGRHYF	TGTGCCAGCAGCTGGCCTGGGGGACGGCACTACTTC
NA	TRBJ2-7	TRBV12-5	TRBD2	CASGYPGLKSDGSYEQYF	TGTGCTAGTGGTTACCCGGGACTAAAATCCGATGGTTCCTACGAGCAGTACTTC
NA	TRBJ2-2	TRBV15	NA	CATSRASLGGTTGELFF	TGTGCCACCAGCAGGGCTAGCTTGGGGGGAACAACCGGGGAGCTGTTTTTT
NA	TRBJ2-7	TRBV7-2	TRBD2	CASSRTSSYEQYF	TGTGCCAGCAGCCGGACTAGTTCCTACGAGCAGTACTTC
NA	TRBJ2-5	TRBV4-3	NA	CASSQERGLALYF	TGCGCCAGCAGCCAAGAGAGGGGGTTAGCCCTGTACTTC
few	TRBJ1-2	TRBV7-9	NA	CASSAGTGYGYTF	TGTGCCAGCAGTGCCGGGACCGGCTATGGCTACACCTTC
NA	TRBJ1-2	TRBV6-6	NA	CASSYLLGVVVGYTF	TGTGCCAGCAGTTACTTACTGGGAGTGGTGGTTGGCTACACCTTC
NA	TRBJ1-1	TRBV6-1	NA	CASTPGHNTEAFF	TGTGCCAGCACCCCTGGACACAACACTGAAGCTTTCTTT
few	TRBJ1-5	TRBV6-1	NA	CASSASNQPQHF	TGTGCCAGCAGTGCTAGCAATCAGCCCCAGCATTTT
NA	TRBJ2-5	TRBV5-4	TRBD1	CASRDRGGETQYF	TGTGCCAGCAGGGACAGGGGTGGCGAGACCCAGTACTTC
once	TRBJ2-5	TRBV11-2	NA	CASSLNSSPGLLGETQYF	TGTGCCAGCAGCTTAAACTCCTCCCCAGGGCTCTTGGGGGAGACCCAGTACTTC
NA	TRBJ2-1	TRBV28	NA	CASSPAPIYNEQFF	TGTGCCAGCAGTCCCGCCCCAATCTACAATGAGCAGTTCTTC
NA	TRBJ2-3	TRBV29-1	TRBD1	CSVEYRGSEQYF	TGCAGCGTTGAATACAGGGGGTCGGAGCAGTATTTT